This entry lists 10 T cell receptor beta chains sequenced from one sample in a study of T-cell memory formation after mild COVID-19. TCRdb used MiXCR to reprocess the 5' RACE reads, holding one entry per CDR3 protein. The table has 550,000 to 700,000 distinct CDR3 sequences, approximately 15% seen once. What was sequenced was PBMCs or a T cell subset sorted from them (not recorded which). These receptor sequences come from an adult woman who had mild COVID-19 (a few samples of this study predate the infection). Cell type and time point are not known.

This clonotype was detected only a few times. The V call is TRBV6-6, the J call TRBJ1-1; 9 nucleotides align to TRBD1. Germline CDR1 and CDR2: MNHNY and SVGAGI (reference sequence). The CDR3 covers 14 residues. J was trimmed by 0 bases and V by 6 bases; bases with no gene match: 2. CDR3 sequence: CASRHRGLNTEAFF. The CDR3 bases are TGTGCCAGCAGACACAGGGGGCTGAACACTGAAGCTTTCTTT.

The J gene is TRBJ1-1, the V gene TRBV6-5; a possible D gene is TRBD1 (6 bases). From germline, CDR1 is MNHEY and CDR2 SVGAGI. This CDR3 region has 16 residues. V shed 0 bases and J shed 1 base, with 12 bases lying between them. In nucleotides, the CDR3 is TGTGCCAGCAGTTACTCGAGGCAGGGGCGGAACACTGAAGCTTTCTTT. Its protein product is CASSYSRQGRNTEAFF.

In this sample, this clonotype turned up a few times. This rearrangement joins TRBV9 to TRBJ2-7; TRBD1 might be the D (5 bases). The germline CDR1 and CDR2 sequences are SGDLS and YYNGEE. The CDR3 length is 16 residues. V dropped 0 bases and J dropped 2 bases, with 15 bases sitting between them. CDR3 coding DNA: TGTGCCAGCAGCGTAGGCTGGGGCTATGGTACCTACGAGCAGTACTTC. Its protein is CASSVGWGYGTYEQYF.

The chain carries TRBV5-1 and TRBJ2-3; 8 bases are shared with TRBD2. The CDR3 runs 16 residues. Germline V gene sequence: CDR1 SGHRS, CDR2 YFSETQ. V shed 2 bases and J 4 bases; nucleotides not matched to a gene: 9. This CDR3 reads CASSFGGGQGADTQYF. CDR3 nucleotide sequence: TGCGCCAGCAGCTTCGGCGGGGGGCAGGGAGCAGATACGCAGTATTTT. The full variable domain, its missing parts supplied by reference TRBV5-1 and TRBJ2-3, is KAGVTQTPRYLIKTRGQQVTLSCSPISGHRSVSWYQQTPGQGLQFLFEYFSETQRNKGNFPGRFSGRQFSNSRSEMNVSTLELGDSALYLCASSFGGGQGADTQYFGPGTRLTVL.

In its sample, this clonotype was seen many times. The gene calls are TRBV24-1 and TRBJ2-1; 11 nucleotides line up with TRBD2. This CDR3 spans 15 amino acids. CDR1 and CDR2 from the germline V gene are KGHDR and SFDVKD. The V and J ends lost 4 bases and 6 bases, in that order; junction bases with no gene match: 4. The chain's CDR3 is CATSEVAGGLNEQFF. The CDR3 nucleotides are TGTGCCACCAGTGAAGTAGCGGGAGGGCTCAATGAGCAGTTCTTC.

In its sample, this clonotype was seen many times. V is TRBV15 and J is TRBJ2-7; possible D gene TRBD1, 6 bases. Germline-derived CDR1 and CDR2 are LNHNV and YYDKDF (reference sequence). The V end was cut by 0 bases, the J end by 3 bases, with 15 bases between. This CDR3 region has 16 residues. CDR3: CATSRDQGQTDYEQYF. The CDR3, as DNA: TGTGCCACCAGCAGAGATCAGGGGCAGACAGACTACGAGCAGTACTTC.

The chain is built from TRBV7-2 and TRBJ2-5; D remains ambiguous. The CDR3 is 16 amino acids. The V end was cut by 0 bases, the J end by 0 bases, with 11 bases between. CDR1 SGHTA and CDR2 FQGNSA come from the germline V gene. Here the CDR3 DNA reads TGTGCCAGCAGCTTAGCTGTCAGCAAGTACCAAGAGACCCAGTACTTC. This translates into CASSLAVSKYQETQYF.

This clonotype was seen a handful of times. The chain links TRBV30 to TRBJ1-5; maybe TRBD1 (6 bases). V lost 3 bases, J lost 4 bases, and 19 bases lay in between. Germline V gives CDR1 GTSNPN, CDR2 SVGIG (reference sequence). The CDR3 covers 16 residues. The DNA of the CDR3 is TGTGCCTGGAGCCACCCCCTCGGGGGGCCGAATCAGCCCCAGCATTTT. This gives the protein CAWSHPLGGPNQPQHF.

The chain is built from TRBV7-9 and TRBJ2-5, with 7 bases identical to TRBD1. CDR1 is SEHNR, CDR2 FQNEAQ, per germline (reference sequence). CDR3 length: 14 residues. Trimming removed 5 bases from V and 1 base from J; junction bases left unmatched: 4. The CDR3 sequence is CASSIQGSQETQYF. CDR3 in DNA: TGTGCCAGCAGCATACAGGGGAGCCAAGAGACCCAGTACTTC.

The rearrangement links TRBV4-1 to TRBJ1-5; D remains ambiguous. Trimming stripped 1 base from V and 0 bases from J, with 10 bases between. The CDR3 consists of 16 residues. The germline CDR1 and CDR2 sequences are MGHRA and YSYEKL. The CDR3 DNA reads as TGCGCCAGCAGCCAAGTAGTAGGGATTAGCAATCAGCCCCAGCATTTT. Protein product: CASSQVVGISNQPQHF.